A selection of T cell receptor beta chains follows, all from one sample in a study of blood T cell repertoires in COVID-19. The data were produced by immunoSEQ multiplex PCR, yet TCRdb's version contains in-frame clones alone and is incomplete. The sample includes about 56,000 clones, 89% of them seen just once. Source material: peripheral blood. These receptors were obtained from a woman aged 55 to 70 with COVID-19, enrolled during active disease. CDR3s include the opening cysteine and the closing phenylalanine or tryptophan. A D gene is named only where the DNA matches it firmly.

d_gene: .
v_gene: TRBV11-2
CDR3aa: CASSPRRASWEGKTDTQYF

d_gene: TRBD1
v_gene: TRBV11-2
CDR3aa: CASSPRGTGPYEQYF

d_gene: TRBD1
v_gene: TRBV5-8
CDR3aa: CASSPGQLLNEKLFF

d_gene: TRBD1
v_gene: TRBV27
CDR3aa: CASRRGQGTYNSPLHF

d_gene: TRBD1
v_gene: TRBV30
CDR3aa: CAWEHRDREGKLFF

d_gene: .
v_gene: TRBV5-6
CDR3aa: CASSVGGGPYGYTF

d_gene: TRBD1
v_gene: TRBV4-3
CDR3aa: CASSQGQGNIQYF

d_gene: .
v_gene: TRBV12-3/TRBV12-4
CDR3aa: CASRVFGNTIYF

d_gene: TRBD1
v_gene: TRBV9
CDR3aa: CASSVGGDSQETQYF

d_gene: .
v_gene: TRBV19
CDR3aa: CASSASGNQPQHF

d_gene: TRBD2
v_gene: TRBV5-1
CDR3aa: CASSLGLAGDPYEQYF

d_gene: TRBD2
v_gene: TRBV2
CDR3aa: CASNREGTDTQYF

d_gene: TRBD1
v_gene: TRBV14
CDR3aa: CASSQGRTGWSPLHF

d_gene: TRBD1
v_gene: TRBV18
CDR3aa: CASSPPGQGTYEQYF

d_gene: .
v_gene: TRBV6-5
CDR3aa: CASSYLQGYTGELFF

d_gene: .
v_gene: TRBV28
CDR3aa: CASSFGDTLWEKLFF

d_gene: TRBD2
v_gene: TRBV4-3
CDR3aa: CASSPVAGGGLYEQYF

d_gene: TRBD2
v_gene: TRBV6-1
CDR3aa: CASSELAGGPAPQETQYF

d_gene: .
v_gene: TRBV7-2
CDR3aa: CASSLEGPGGGNQPQHF

d_gene: .
v_gene: TRBV5-4
CDR3aa: CASSFGGYYGYTF

d_gene: .
v_gene: TRBV9
CDR3aa: CASSVPGSTNGYTF

d_gene: TRBD2
v_gene: TRBV28
CDR3aa: CASSSLGAGGAAYEQYF

d_gene: TRBD1
v_gene: TRBV9
CDR3aa: CASSVADRASGEKLFF

d_gene: .
v_gene: TRBV3-1/TRBV3-2
CDR3aa: CASSQAREVMNTEAFF

d_gene: .
v_gene: TRBV28
CDR3aa: CASSLYPGSSYEQYF

d_gene: .
v_gene: TRBV10-3
CDR3aa: CAISELDRSYEQYF

d_gene: .
v_gene: TRBV27
CDR3aa: CASSSRQPSRQPQHF

d_gene: .
v_gene: TRBV3-1/TRBV3-2
CDR3aa: CASSQSGLEQYF

d_gene: .
v_gene: TRBV19
CDR3aa: CASREPNSNQPQHF

d_gene: .
v_gene: TRBV5-8
CDR3aa: CASSLVFGQNQPQHF

d_gene: .
v_gene: TRBV18
CDR3aa: CASSLGGQSNYGYTF

d_gene: TRBD2
v_gene: TRBV5-1
CDR3aa: CASSFGGGPPMEQYF

d_gene: TRBD2
v_gene: TRBV3-1/TRBV3-2
CDR3aa: CASSPSGGSAYNEQFF

d_gene: .
v_gene: TRBV30
CDR3aa: CAWSAQEAPLHF

d_gene: .
v_gene: TRBV29-1
CDR3aa: CSVGAGSLYGYTF

d_gene: TRBD2
v_gene: TRBV6-2/TRBV6-3
CDR3aa: CASSSLADSYNEQFF

d_gene: .
v_gene: TRBV9
CDR3aa: CAGLTGRYQPQHF

d_gene: TRBD1
v_gene: TRBV19
CDR3aa: CASSRGTGMNTEAFF

d_gene: .
v_gene: TRBV28
CDR3aa: CASSEVATEAFF

d_gene: TRBD2
v_gene: TRBV4-3
CDR3aa: CASSRLLPSGTSADTQYF

d_gene: .
v_gene: TRBV10-3
CDR3aa: CAISGYGEKLFF

d_gene: TRBD2
v_gene: TRBV13
CDR3aa: CASSLGVAGGLRVQYF

d_gene: .
v_gene: TRBV7-9
CDR3aa: CASSFWGDETQYF

d_gene: TRBD2
v_gene: TRBV5-4
CDR3aa: CASSRPGLAGGRTDTQYF

d_gene: TRBD1
v_gene: TRBV6-2/TRBV6-3
CDR3aa: CASSPGQGSRQNYGYTF

d_gene: TRBD2
v_gene: TRBV6-1
CDR3aa: CASREAGGRQETQYF

d_gene: .
v_gene: TRBV10-1
CDR3aa: CASSESWGGRDEQFF

d_gene: .
v_gene: TRBV9
CDR3aa: CASSTTLRSSGNTIYF

d_gene: .
v_gene: TRBV6-2/TRBV6-3
CDR3aa: CASSYSSGARNYGYTF

d_gene: .
v_gene: TRBV27
CDR3aa: CASSLSTVFRSTDTQYF

d_gene: .
v_gene: TRBV10-1
CDR3aa: CASSESLLERQYF

d_gene: .
v_gene: TRBV18
CDR3aa: CASSSGGGGENYGYTF

d_gene: TRBD1
v_gene: TRBV3-1/TRBV3-2
CDR3aa: CASSRGDRGDQPQHF

d_gene: .
v_gene: TRBV5-8
CDR3aa: CASSPEANQPQHF

d_gene: .
v_gene: TRBV12-3/TRBV12-4
CDR3aa: CASSFGGSDTQYF

d_gene: .
v_gene: TRBV29-1
CDR3aa: CSVSGLMNTEAFF

d_gene: TRBD1
v_gene: TRBV7-8
CDR3aa: CASSLGPRTGRDTQYF